The T cell receptor beta chain described here comes from a study of blood T cell repertoires in COVID-19. As processed by the authors: How many nucleated cells were present was estimated from reference gene primer amplification. Using immunoSEQ multiplex PCR, the repertoire was profiled, and TCRdb retains in-frame clones only, with some absent. V, J and clone size are those of that table, while D and trimming were read from the DNA. The table has roughly 300,000 clones, approximately 83% seen once; the top ten hold 4% to 5.5%. This clone came up a few times. Those enrolled, adults aged about 18 to 89 years, came from some 23 US areas. CDR1 and CDR2 from the germline V gene are LNHDA and SQIVND (reference sequence). With V trimmed by 3 bases and J by 5 bases, 7 bases remained unmatched. CDR3 size: 15 residues.

The receptor was derived from a woman in her thirties or forties with acute COVID-19. V is TRBV19 and J is TRBJ2-7, with 10 bases identical to TRBD1. Specimen: PBMCs or T cells enriched from blood (not recorded which). CDR3 in DNA: TGTGCCAGTAGTATCAGTGGGACAGGGGATCACGAGCAGTACTTC. It is translated as CASSISGTGDHEQYF. The full variable domain, in which reference TRBV19 and TRBJ2-7 provide the parts outside the CDR3, is DGGITQSPKYLFRKEGQNVTLSCEQNLNHDAMYWYRQDPGQGLRLIYYSQIVNDFQKGDIAEGYSVSREKKESFPLTVTSAQKNPTAFYLCASSISGTGDHEQYFGPGTRLTVT.